This T cell receptor (beta chain) was sequenced in a study of cytomegalovirus exposure and HLA in healthy donors. Vbeta (60) and Jbeta (13) primers were used in the PCR. TCRdb's copy holds only in-frame clones and misses some; the assay was immunoSEQ multiplex PCR. The repertoire holds roughly 140,000 clones, roughly 80% seen once, with about 1.3% in the top ten. V was shortened by 2 bases and J by 3 bases, with 5 bases between the two germline ends. The CDR3 runs 12 residues. CDR1 and CDR2 (germline): MNHNS, SASEGT. Material for sequencing was PBMCs. The sequence was collected from a female donor in good health and CMV-seronegative. V usage is TRBV6-1 and J usage is TRBJ2-7; no clear D gene. CDR3 bases: TGTGCCAGCAGTGAACAGGACTACGAGCAGTACTTC. Translated: CASSEQDYEQYF.